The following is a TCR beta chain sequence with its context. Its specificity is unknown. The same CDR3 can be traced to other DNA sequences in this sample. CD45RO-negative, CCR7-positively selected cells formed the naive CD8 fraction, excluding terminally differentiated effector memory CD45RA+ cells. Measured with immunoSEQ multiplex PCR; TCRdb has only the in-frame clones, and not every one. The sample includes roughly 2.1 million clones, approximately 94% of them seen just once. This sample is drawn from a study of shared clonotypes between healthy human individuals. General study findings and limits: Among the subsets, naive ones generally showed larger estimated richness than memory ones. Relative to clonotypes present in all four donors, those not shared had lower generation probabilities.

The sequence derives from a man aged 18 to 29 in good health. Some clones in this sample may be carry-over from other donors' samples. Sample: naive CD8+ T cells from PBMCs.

CDR3 protein: CASSVRVGTYEQYF. The CDR3 DNA reads TGTGCCAGCAGCGTCCGCGTTGGGACCTACGAGCAGTACTTC. This chain connects TRBV27 to TRBJ2-7; D is unresolved. Germline loops: CDR1 MNHEY, CDR2 SMNVEV (reference sequence). Trimming left V 6 bases short and J 2 bases short, with 14 bases between. The CDR3 loop spans 14 amino acids.